Sequencing of this T cell receptor (beta chain) was carried out in a study of cytomegalovirus exposure and HLA in healthy donors. Study-level background: Early release data held 75 million to 90 million unique TCRs from HLA-typed donors. For the approximately 410 genotyped donors, more than 65% fell within the Caucasian-associated ancestry cluster. Findings and caveats of the study: In a later analysis, V- and J-gene trimming of beta chains associated with a DCLRE1C missense variant, replicated independently.

The CDR3 spans 18 residues. Germline CDR1 SGHDN, CDR2 FVKESK. J was trimmed by 9 bases and V by 3 bases; bases with no gene match: 15. 13 Jbeta primers and 60 Vbeta primers were used for the PCR. Profiling relied on immunoSEQ multiplex PCR, and the TCRdb table lists in-frame clones only, not all of them. The data include 150,000 to 200,000 clones; the top ten clones carry under 6.5%. Regarding this clone: The antigen is not known.

The sample consisted of PBMCs. The chain links TRBV14 to TRBJ2-3; 13 bases agree with TRBD2. The receptor was derived from a man aged 25 to 45 in good health and CMV-seronegative. The CDR3 DNA reads as TGTGCCAGCAGCCAGCAAACTAGCGGGGGGGCATTATGGAGAACGCAGTATTTT. Translating gives CASSQQTSGGALWRTQYF.